The entry below gives a single T cell receptor (beta chain) sequence along with its context. Profiled with immunoSEQ multiplex PCR; TCRdb holds only in-frame clones, not every one. The profile covers about 130,000 clones, with 90% to 96% appearing a single time and 0.44% taken by the ten largest. Per germline, CDR1 SGHKS and CDR2 YYEKEE (reference sequence). Trimming at V came to 4 bases and at J to 2 bases, leaving 13 bases not matched to a gene. The CDR3 totals 18 residues. This sample stems from a study of T cell changes during pregnancy in multiple sclerosis. This receptor was obtained from a female donor with multiple sclerosis, enrolled in a pregnancy study. The specimen was peripheral blood, collected after pregnancy. V and J are TRBV5-5 and TRBJ1-2, with TRBD1 identical over 11 bases. The CDR3 reads CASSPGQGAPYLNYGYTF. In DNA form, the CDR3 reads TGTGCCAGCAGCCCCGGACAGGGGGCGCCTTATTTAAACTATGGCTACACCTTC.